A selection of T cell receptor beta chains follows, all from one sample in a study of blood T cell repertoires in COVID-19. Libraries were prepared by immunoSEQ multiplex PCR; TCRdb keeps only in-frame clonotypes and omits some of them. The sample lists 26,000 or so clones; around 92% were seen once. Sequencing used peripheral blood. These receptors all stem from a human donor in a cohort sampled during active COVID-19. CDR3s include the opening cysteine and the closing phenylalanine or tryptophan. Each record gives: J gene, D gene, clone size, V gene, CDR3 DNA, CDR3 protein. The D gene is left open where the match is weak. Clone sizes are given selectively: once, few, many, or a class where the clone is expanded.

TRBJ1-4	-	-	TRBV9	TGTGCCAGCAGCGTGGATCAATCGGGAGCTGGGGGGGAACTGTTTTTT	CASSVDQSGAGGELFF
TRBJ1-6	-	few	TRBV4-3	TGCGCCAGCAGCCAAGACAGGTATAATTCACCCCTCCACTTT	CASSQDRYNSPLHF
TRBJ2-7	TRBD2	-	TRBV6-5	TGTGCCAGCAGAAGCAAAGGGACTATCTACGAGCAGTACTTC	CASRSKGTIYEQYF
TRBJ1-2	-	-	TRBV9	TGTGCCAGCAGCGTAGGTGGTGCGGGGATTGGCTACACCTTC	CASSVGGAGIGYTF
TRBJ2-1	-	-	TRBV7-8	TGTGCCAGCAGGGGACGGGGGGCCAATGAGCAGTTCTTC	CASRGRGANEQFF
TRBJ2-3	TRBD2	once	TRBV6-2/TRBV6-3	TGTGCCACCAACCCCCTCGCGGGGGGATCCACAGATACGCAGTATTTT	CATNPLAGGSTDTQYF
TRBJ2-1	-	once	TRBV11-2	TGTGCCAGCAGCTTCGATTACGGTTACAATGAGCAGTTCTTC	CASSFDYGYNEQFF
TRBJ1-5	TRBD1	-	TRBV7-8	TGTGCCAGCAGCTCGAAAGTTGGGACAGGGGGTGGGCAGCCCCAGCATTTT	CASSSKVGTGGGQPQHF
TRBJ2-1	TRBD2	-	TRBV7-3	TGTGCCAGCAGCTACGGACTAGCGGAATACAATGAGCAGTTCTTC	CASSYGLAEYNEQFF
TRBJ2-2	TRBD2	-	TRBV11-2	TGTGCCAGCAGCTTCCTATATGCGGGGGCGAACACCGGGGAGCTGTTTTTT	CASSFLYAGANTGELFF
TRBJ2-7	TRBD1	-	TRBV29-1	TGCAGCGTTGGGACAGGGGAAACCGAGCAGTACTTC	CSVGTGETEQYF
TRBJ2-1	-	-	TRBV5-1	TGCGCCAGCAGCTTGACAGAGAACAATGAGCAGTTCTTC	CASSLTENNEQFF
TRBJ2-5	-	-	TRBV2	TGTGCCATCAGGAGGGAAGAGACCCAGTACTTC	CAIRREETQYF
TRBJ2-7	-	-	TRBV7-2	TGTGCCAGCAGCTTACTTACAGGAACAACCTACGAGCAGTACTTC	CASSLLTGTTYEQYF
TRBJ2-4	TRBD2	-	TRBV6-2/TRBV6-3	TGTGCCAGCAGTTACTCTGGGCGGCCGGGGGGCAAAAACATTCAGTACTTC	CASSYSGRPGGKNIQYF
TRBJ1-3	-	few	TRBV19	TGTGCCAGTACCCCCGGGAGGTTTGGAAACACCATATATTTT	CASTPGRFGNTIYF
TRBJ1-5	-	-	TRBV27	TGTGCCAGCAGTTTATCGGGACAACCCAATCAGCCCCAGCATTTT	CASSLSGQPNQPQHF
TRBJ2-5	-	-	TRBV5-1	TGCGCCAGCAGCTTGAGTCAGGGACAAGAGACCCAGTACTTC	CASSLSQGQETQYF
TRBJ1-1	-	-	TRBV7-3	TGTGCCACCAAGCCGAGGGGGGGCATGAACACTGAAGCTTTCTTT	CATKPRGGMNTEAFF
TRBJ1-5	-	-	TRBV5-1	TGCGCCAGCAGGCGATATTGGACTCCTAAGGATCAGCCCCAGCATTTT	CASRRYWTPKDQPQHF
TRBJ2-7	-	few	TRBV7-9	TGTGCCAGCACCCTAGGTGGGTTACCCTACGAGCAGTACTTC	CASTLGGLPYEQYF
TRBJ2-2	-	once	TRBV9	TGTGCCAGCAGCGTAAGCGACTTCGGAACCGGGGAGCTGTTTTTT	CASSVSDFGTGELFF
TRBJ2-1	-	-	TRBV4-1	TGCGCCAGCAGCCAAGTACCCCGGACAGTCTACAATGAGCAGTTCTTC	CASSQVPRTVYNEQFF
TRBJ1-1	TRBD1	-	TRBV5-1	TGCGCCAGCAGCTCATCCGGGACAGGGGGTTGGACTGAAGCTTTCTTT	CASSSSGTGGWTEAFF
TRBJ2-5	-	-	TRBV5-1	TGCGCCAGCAGCACGCCAGGGGAAGAGACCCAGTACTTC	CASSTPGEETQYF
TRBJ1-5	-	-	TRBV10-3	TGTGCCATCAGTGAGCGGGGGTTGGAGGGTCAGCCCCAGCATTTT	CAISERGLEGQPQHF
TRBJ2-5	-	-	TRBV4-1	TGCGCCAGCAGCCGGGGGGTATTCGGCCAAGAGACCCAGTACTTC	CASSRGVFGQETQYF
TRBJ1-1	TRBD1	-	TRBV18	TGTGCCAGCTCTGGACAGGGAGAGACTGAAGCTTTCTTT	CASSGQGETEAFF
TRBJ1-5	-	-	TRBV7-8	TGTGCCAGTCTACCAGGGGCGAATCAGCCCCAGCATTTT	CASLPGANQPQHF
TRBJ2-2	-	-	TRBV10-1	TGCGCCAGCAGTACCTCTAGAACCGGGGAGCTGTTTTTT	CASSTSRTGELFF
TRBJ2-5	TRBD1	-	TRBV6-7	TGTGCCAGCAGCCAACACCGGGACAGGGGGCATCAAGAGACCCAGTACTTC	CASSQHRDRGHQETQYF
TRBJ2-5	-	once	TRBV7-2	TGTGCCAGCAGCTTAGTTGCGGGTGCGGAGACCCAGTACTTC	CASSLVAGAETQYF
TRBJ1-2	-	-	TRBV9	TGTGCCAGCAGCGTAGCTCAGGGCGGCTACACCTTC	CASSVAQGGYTF
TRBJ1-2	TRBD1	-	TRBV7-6	TGTGCCAGCAGCCCCCTGGGCGGGACAGGGGGAATTTATGGCTACACCTTC	CASSPLGGTGGIYGYTF
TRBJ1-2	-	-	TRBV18	TGTGCCAGCCAAGCAGACTGGAACTATGGCTACACCTTC	CASQADWNYGYTF
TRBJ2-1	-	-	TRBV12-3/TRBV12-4	TGTGCCAGCAGTCAAGGAGGTGATGAGCAGTTCTTC	CASSQGGDEQFF
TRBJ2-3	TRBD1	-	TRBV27	TGTGCCAGCAGTTTCCGGGACAGTCCATTTCTTACAGATACGCAGTATTTT	CASSFRDSPFLTDTQYF
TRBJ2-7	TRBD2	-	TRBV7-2	TGTGCCAGCAGCTTAACTAGCGGGGGGGCCTACGAGCAGTACTTC	CASSLTSGGAYEQYF